Listed below are T cell receptor beta chains from one sample, sequenced in a study of blood T cell repertoires in COVID-19. Sequenced by immunoSEQ multiplex PCR; TCRdb stores in-frame clones only, minus some. The table includes about 170,000 clones, around 80% detected once. The sample consisted of peripheral blood. Receptors originate from an older woman who had recovered from COVID-19. The CDR3 runs from the conserved cysteine through the conserved F or W. The D gene is left open where the match is weak. Expanded clones get a size class; other rows say once, few or many, or leave the size out.

DNA	CDR3	V	J	size	D
TGTGCCAGCAGGGGCGACAGGTATGGCTACACCTTC	CASRGDRYGYTF	TRBV2	TRBJ1-2	NA	NA
TGTGCCTGGAGTGGGCGGGGGTCCCTCACAGATACGCAGTATTTT	CAWSGRGSLTDTQYF	TRBV30	TRBJ2-3	NA	TRBD2
TGCGCCAGCAGCACGGGACTAGTGGCAGATACGCAGTATTTT	CASSTGLVADTQYF	TRBV5-1	TRBJ2-3	NA	TRBD2
TGTGCCAGCTCACCGCCCCGGGGGGGCCGGGATACGCAGTATTTT	CASSPPRGGRDTQYF	TRBV18	TRBJ2-3	few	TRBD2
TGCGCCAGCAGCGAAGGACAGGGCCCAACTAATGAAAAACTGTTTTTT	CASSEGQGPTNEKLFF	TRBV5-1	TRBJ1-4	many	TRBD1
TGTGCCAGCAGCCCCGGGACTAGGGTCAATGAGCAGTTCTTC	CASSPGTRVNEQFF	TRBV4-2	TRBJ2-1	NA	TRBD2
TGTGCCAGCAGTGGGGGACTAGCGTACCGCTCCTACGAGCAGTACTTC	CASSGGLAYRSYEQYF	TRBV28	TRBJ2-7	NA	TRBD2
TGCGCCAGCAGCTCTCGTCCTCCCGGGAACACCGGGGAGCTGTTTTTT	CASSSRPPGNTGELFF	TRBV5-1	TRBJ2-2	once	NA
TGTGCCAGTAGGAGTAGCGGACAAGAGACCCAGTACTTC	CASRSSGQETQYF	TRBV19	TRBJ2-5	NA	NA
TGTGCCAGCAGCCAATCGGATTCACCCCTCCACTTT	CASSQSDSPLHF	TRBV3-1/TRBV3-2	TRBJ1-6	NA	NA
TGCGCCAGCAGCCTAAGGACAGGGGTAACTGAAGCTTTCTTT	CASSLRTGVTEAFF	TRBV4-1	TRBJ1-1	few	TRBD1
TGTGCCACCCCCCGTCTTAATTCACCCCTCCACTTT	CATPRLNSPLHF	TRBV6-5	TRBJ1-6	NA	NA
TGTGCCAGCACCACCGGGACTTTGTACAATGAGCAGTTCTTC	CASTTGTLYNEQFF	TRBV6-4	TRBJ2-1	NA	NA
TGTGCCTGGAGTGGGCTAGGGAGTAGGGCAGATACGCAGTATTTT	CAWSGLGSRADTQYF	TRBV30	TRBJ2-3	NA	NA
TGTGCCAGCAGCCCCCGGGGAGGGCAGAGGGGGGAGCAGTACTTC	CASSPRGGQRGEQYF	TRBV5-4	TRBJ2-7	NA	NA
TGCGCCAGCAGCCCAGGGAGGGCTACCTACGAGCAGTACTTC	CASSPGRATYEQYF	TRBV5-1	TRBJ2-7	NA	TRBD2